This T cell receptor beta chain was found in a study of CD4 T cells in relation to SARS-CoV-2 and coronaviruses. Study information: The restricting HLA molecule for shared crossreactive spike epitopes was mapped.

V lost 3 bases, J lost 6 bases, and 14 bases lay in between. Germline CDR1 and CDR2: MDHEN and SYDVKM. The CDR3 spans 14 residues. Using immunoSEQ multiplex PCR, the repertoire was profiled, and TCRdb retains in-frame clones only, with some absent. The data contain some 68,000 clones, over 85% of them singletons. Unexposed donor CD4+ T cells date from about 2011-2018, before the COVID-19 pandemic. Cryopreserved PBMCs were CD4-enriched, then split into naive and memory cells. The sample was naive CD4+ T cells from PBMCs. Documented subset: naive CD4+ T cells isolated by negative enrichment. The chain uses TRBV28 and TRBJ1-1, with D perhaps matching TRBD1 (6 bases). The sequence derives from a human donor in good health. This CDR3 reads CASSLGGRLAEAFF. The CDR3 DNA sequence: TGTGCCAGCAGTTTGGGGGGGCGTCTGGCTGAAGCTTTCTTT. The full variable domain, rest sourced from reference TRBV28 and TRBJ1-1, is DVKVTQSSRYLVKRTGEKVFLECVQDMDHENMFWYRQDPGLGLRLIYFSYDVKMKEKGDIPEGYSVSREKKERFSLILESASTNQTSMYLCASSLGGRLAEAFFGQGTRLTVV.